The 3 T cell receptor beta chains below were found in one sample sequenced in a study of T cell repertoires in ileal Crohn's disease. Using immunoSEQ multiplex PCR, the repertoire was profiled, and TCRdb retains in-frame clones only, with some absent. In the table there are 25,000 to 30,000 clones, about four fifths of which are singletons. Sequencing was done on a sample of ileal tissue. The receptor set was obtained from an adult with Crohn's disease.

This clone was seen a few times. The chain is built from TRBV7-2 and TRBJ1-2; D gene uncertain. Trimming stripped 5 bases from V and 5 bases from J, with 15 bases between. From germline, CDR1 is SGHTA and CDR2 FQGNSA. The CDR3 runs 14 residues. CDR3 region: CASSGRQVNYGYTF. CDR3 nucleotides: TGTGCCAGCAGCGGGAGGCAGGTTAATTATGGCTACACCTTC.

The V gene is TRBV2, the J gene TRBJ2-2; D gene uncertain. With 6 bases removed from V and 2 bases from J, the gap between germline ends came to 7 bases. The CDR3 has 13 amino acids. Per the germline V gene, CDR1 is SNHLY and CDR2 is FYNNEI. The CDR3 spells CASSLLNTGELFF. Written as DNA, the CDR3 is TGTGCCAGCAGCCTTCTAAACACCGGGGAGCTGTTTTTT.

The rearrangement uses TRBV5-6 and TRBJ2-3; tentative D call: TRBD2 (5 bases). Germline loops: CDR1 SGHDT, CDR2 YYEEEE. The ends were cut back, 0 bases at V and 2 bases at J, with 7 bases in the middle. The length of the CDR3 is 14 residues. Here the CDR3 reads CASSLARATDTQYF. The CDR3 DNA is TGTGCCAGCAGCTTGGCGAGGGCCACAGATACGCAGTATTTT.